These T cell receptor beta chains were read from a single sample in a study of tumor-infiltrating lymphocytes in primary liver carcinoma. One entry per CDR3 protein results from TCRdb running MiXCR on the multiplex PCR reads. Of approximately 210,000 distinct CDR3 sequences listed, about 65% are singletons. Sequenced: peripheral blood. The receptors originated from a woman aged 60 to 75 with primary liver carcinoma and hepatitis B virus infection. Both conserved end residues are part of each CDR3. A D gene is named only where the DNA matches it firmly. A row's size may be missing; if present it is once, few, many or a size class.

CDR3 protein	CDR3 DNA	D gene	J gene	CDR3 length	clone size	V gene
CASSQYPFRLGSTDTQYF	TGTGCCAGCAGCCAATACCCGTTTCGACTAGGTTCCACAGATACGCAGTATTTT	-	TRBJ2-3	18	-	TRBV14
CASSEAQYFMNTEAFF	TGTGCCAGCAGTGAAGCCCAGTACTTCATGAACACTGAAGCTTTCTTT	-	TRBJ1-1	16	many	TRBV6-1
CATSLGLDNEQFF	TGTGCCACTAGCTTAGGGCTAGACAATGAGCAGTTCTTC	-	TRBJ2-1	13	-	TRBV11-2
CANSFSSALNQPQHF	TGTGCCAACAGTTTTTCTTCGGCCCTGAATCAGCCCCAGCATTTT	-	TRBJ1-5	15	-	TRBV12-3/TRBV12-4
CANRRGLAGDTQYF	TGCGCCAACAGGAGGGGGCTAGCGGGAGATACGCAGTATTTT	-	TRBJ2-3	14	once	TRBV10-1
CASSLGDRGRDTDTQYF	TGTGCCAGCAGTTTGGGGGACAGGGGAAGGGACACAGATACGCAGTATTTT	TRBD1	TRBJ2-3	17	-	TRBV13
CASSLPGNTIYF	TGTGCCAGCAGTTTACCTGGAAACACCATATATTTT	-	TRBJ1-3	12	-	TRBV28
CTSSLYPLGQGPNTEAFF	TGTACCAGCAGTTTATACCCCCTCGGACAGGGGCCGAACACTGAAGCTTTCTTT	TRBD1	TRBJ1-1	18	-	TRBV28
CSVFPGQGTAFF	TGCAGCGTTTTCCCGGGACAGGGAACAGCTTTCTTT	TRBD1	TRBJ1-1	12	-	TRBV29-1
CASGGGRDTSTDTQYF	TGTGCTAGTGGCGGGGGCAGGGACACTAGCACAGATACGCAGTATTTT	-	TRBJ2-3	16	-	TRBV12-5
CASSSPQGAGGYTF	TGTGCCAGCAGCTCCCCACAGGGGGCGGGTGGCTACACCTTC	TRBD1	TRBJ1-2	14	many	TRBV7-9
CASSLDRVTGELFF	TGTGCCAGCAGCCTAGACAGGGTCACCGGGGAGCTATTTTTT	TRBD1	TRBJ2-2	14	-	TRBV11-2
CAGSISGAMPGANVLTF	TGTGCCGGCAGTATTAGCGGGGCCATGCCTGGGGCCAACGTCCTGACTTTC	TRBD2	TRBJ2-6	17	once	TRBV7-8
CASSLSRNQSQYF	TGTGCCAGCAGCTTAAGCAGGAATCAGTCCCAGTATTTT	-	TRBJ2-3	13	-	TRBV11-3
CASTFSMNTEAFF	TGTGCCAGCACCTTCTCTATGAACACTGAAGCTTTCTTT	-	TRBJ1-1	13	-	TRBV7-2
CTSNRATWAPTYEQYF	TGTACCAGCAACAGGGCGACATGGGCACCCACCTACGAACAGTACTTC	-	TRBJ2-7	16	-	TRBV6-5
CASSILGQGASGANVLTF	TGCGCCAGCAGTATTCTTGGACAGGGGGCTTCTGGGGCCAACGTCCTGACTTTC	TRBD1	TRBJ2-6	18	-	TRBV10-2
CASKRLAEQFF	TGTGCCAGCAAACGATTAGCTGAGCAGTTCTTC	-	TRBJ2-1	11	-	TRBV6-5
CASTSSQTSGSLGVYNEQFF	TGTGCCAGCACTTCTAGCCAGACTAGCGGGTCACTTGGGGTCTACAATGAGCAGTTCTTC	TRBD2	TRBJ2-1	20	-	TRBV28
CASSYSQTRGTEAFF	TGTGCCAGCAGTTACTCACAGACCCGGGGCACTGAAGCTTTCTTT	-	TRBJ1-1	15	many	TRBV6-5
CASSHGGAVGELFF	TGTGCCAGCAGCCACGGTGGGGCTGTAGGGGAGCTGTTTTTT	-	TRBJ2-2	14	many	TRBV4-2
CASSKTSGRTFSYNEQFF	TGTGCCAGCAGCAAGACTAGCGGGAGGACCTTCTCCTACAATGAGCAGTTCTTC	TRBD2	TRBJ2-1	18	few	TRBV6-6
CASSFPPPGATDAQYF	TGTGCCAGCAGCTTCCCCCCTCCAGGGGCCACAGATGCGCAGTATTTT	-	TRBJ2-3	16	-	TRBV11-2
CASSQDSASGLLAEQFF	TGCGCCAGCAGCCAAGATAGCGCTAGCGGCCTCCTCGCTGAGCAGTTCTTC	TRBD2	TRBJ2-1	17	many	TRBV4-1
CASSAKGGNQPQHF	TGTGCCAGCAGTGCCAAGGGGGGGAATCAGCCCCAGCATTTT	-	TRBJ1-5	14	-	TRBV7-6
CASSYTGNIETQYF	TGTGCCAGCAGCTACACCGGGAATATTGAGACCCAGTACTTC	-	TRBJ2-5	14	-	TRBV11-2
CASSLDSESSYNEQFF	TGTGCCAGCAGCTTAGATTCAGAGAGCTCCTACAATGAGCAGTTCTTC	-	TRBJ2-1	16	-	TRBV11-2
CASSFDLGQSSYEQYF	TGTGCCAGCAGCTTTGACCTGGGACAGAGCTCCTATGAGCAGTACTTC	TRBD1	TRBJ2-7	16	-	TRBV11-2
CASSELKLAGSTDTQYF	TGCGCCAGCAGTGAGTTAAAATTAGCGGGTAGCACAGATACGCAGTATTTT	TRBD2	TRBJ2-3	17	-	TRBV10-2
CASRDNNQPQHF	TGTGCCAGCAGGGATAATAATCAGCCCCAGCATTTT	-	TRBJ1-5	12	-	TRBV6-2/TRBV6-3
CASGISLDTPETQYF	TGTGCTAGTGGCATCTCCCTGGACACACCAGAGACCCAGTACTTC	-	TRBJ2-5	15	-	TRBV12-5
CASSHLSGKGAHEQYF	TGTGCCAGTAGCCATTTAAGCGGGAAAGGGGCCCACGAGCAGTACTTC	TRBD2	TRBJ2-7	16	-	TRBV11-2
CASSLVQFTDTQYF	TGTGCCAGCAGTTTAGTTCAGTTCACAGATACGCAGTATTTT	-	TRBJ2-3	14	many	TRBV28